These 32 T cell receptor beta chains were sequenced from one sample in a study of shared clonotypes between healthy human individuals. Assay used: immunoSEQ multiplex PCR; TCRdb lists only in-frame clones, some missing. Of 470,000 or so clones detected, 60% to 80% appear once; the ten largest clones hold around 13%. The sample comprised PBMCs. These receptors were obtained from a woman aged 40 to 50 in good health. Some clones in this sample may be carry-over from other donors' samples.

The rearrangement links TRBV28 to TRBJ1-4, with D unclear. In germline, CDR1 is MDHEN, CDR2 SYDVKM. CDR3 length: 12 amino acids. With 8 bases removed from V and 2 bases from J, the gap between germline ends came to 6 bases. The CDR3 here is CASSRTNEKLFF. The CDR3 region has the DNA TGTGCCAGCTCGAGGACTAATGAAAAACTGTTTTTT.

This clone was found once. The chain employs TRBV12-2 and TRBJ1-5; the DNA was not used to check the table's D call, TRBD1. TRBV12-2 has pseudogene status. This CDR3 comprises 15 residues. CDR3 sequence reads: CASRFPRQSNQPQHF. The CDR3 DNA is TGTGCAAGTCGCTTCCCCCGACAGTCTAATCAGCCCCAGCATTTT.

The rearrangement links TRBV15 to TRBJ1-5, with 7 bases identical to TRBD1. The J segment lost 2 bases and the V segment lost 4 bases, leaving 2 bases of the junction unmatched. Germline V gives CDR1 LNHNV, CDR2 YYDKDF (reference sequence). The CDR3 is made up of 14 amino acids. CDR3 region: CATSTRGGNQPQHF. DNA of the CDR3: TGTGCCACCAGCACCAGGGGGGGCAATCAGCCCCAGCATTTT. Complete variable domain (other parts from reference TRBV15 and TRBJ1-5): DAMVIQNPRYQVTQFGKPVTLSCSQTLNHNVMYWYQQKSSQAPKLLFHYYDKDFNNEADTPDNFQSRRPNTSFCFLDIRSPGLGDTAMYLCATSTRGGNQPQHFGDGTRLSIL.

This clone has a handful of counts. V is TRBV5-4 and J is TRBJ2-2; the D is unclear. Germline CDR1 and CDR2: SGHNT and YYREEE (reference sequence). The CDR3 runs 15 residues. The V end was cut by 3 bases, the J end by 0 bases, with 9 bases between. CDR3 in amino acids: CASSSRTPNTGELFF. Here the CDR3 DNA reads TGTGCCAGCAGCTCCCGGACGCCGAACACCGGGGAGCTGTTTTTT.

This chain joins TRBV2 and TRBJ2-3, with a weak D call TRBD1 (5 bases). Trimming cost V 7 bases and J 0 bases, with 11 bases left between them. The CDR3 loop spans 14 amino acids. Germline loops: CDR1 SNHLY, CDR2 FYNNEI. In DNA, the CDR3 is TGTGCCAGCACGACAGACCCTAGCACAGATACGCAGTATTTT. It yields the protein CASTTDPSTDTQYF.

V and J are TRBV4-1 and TRBJ1-3, with no clear D. The CDR3 sequence is 15 residues long. Per the germline V gene, CDR1 is MGHRA and CDR2 is YSYEKL. Trimming took 2 bases from V and 3 from J, leaving 11 bases between them. The CDR3 spells CASSQRPGLGNTIYF. The CDR3 DNA reads TGCGCCAGCAGCCAACGTCCAGGCCTTGGAAACACCATATATTTT.

The chain carries TRBV18 and TRBJ2-5, with TRBD1 matching over 9 bases. V lost 4 bases to trimming and J lost 6 bases; unmatched junction nucleotides: 6. The germline V gene has CDR1 KGHSH and CDR2 LQKENI. CDR3 size: 14 residues. CDR3 sequence reads: CASSLDRGEKTQYF. The DNA for the CDR3 is TGTGCCAGCTCACTGGACAGGGGTGAAAAGACCCAGTACTTC.

V usage is TRBV28 and J usage is TRBJ2-3; no definite D call. The CDR3 totals 13 residues. Trimming removed 1 base at V and 4 bases at J, with 6 bases between. Germline loops: CDR1 MDHEN, CDR2 SYDVKM. CDR3 bases: TGTGCCAGCAGTTTATTAAGGGCAGATACGCAGTATTTT. This translates into CASSLLRADTQYF.

V usage is TRBV2 and J usage is TRBJ1-2, with 10 bases matching TRBD1. CDR1 SNHLY and CDR2 FYNNEI come from the germline V gene. Trimming removed 0 bases from V and 7 bases from J; junction bases left unmatched: 8. This CDR3 spans 16 amino acids. The CDR3 nucleotides read TGTGCCAGCAGTGAAGCCAGGACAGGGGGATGGGGTGGCTACACCTTC. This translates into CASSEARTGGWGGYTF.

The table lists this clone with a few counts. The chain combines TRBV30 with TRBJ1-1; D uncertain. The CDR3 is 14 amino acids. The V gene lost 2 bases and the J gene lost 5 bases, with 15 bases spanning the gap. Germline lookup yields CDR1 GTSNPN and CDR2 SVGIG (reference sequence). CDR3 protein: CAWSPRLGRTEAFF. CDR3 bases: TGTGCCTGGAGTCCCCGACTCGGGAGGACTGAAGCTTTCTTT.

This clone was seen just once. This chain joins TRBV11-2 and TRBJ1-1, with 7 positions matching TRBD1. Trimming removed 5 bases from V and 6 bases from J; junction bases left unmatched: 6. Germline CDR1 and CDR2: SGHAT and FQNNGV. This CDR3 comprises 13 residues. CDR3 nucleotide sequence: TGTGCCAGCAGCCTAACTGGACAGGCTGAAGCTTTCTTT. Translating gives CASSLTGQAEAFF.

V is TRBV10-3 and J is TRBJ2-7; 11 bases match TRBD1. Germline V gene lookup returns CDR1 ENHRY and CDR2 SYGVKD. V lost 0 bases, J lost 6 bases, and 7 bases stayed unmatched. CDR3 length: 16 residues. The CDR3 coding sequence is TGTGCCATCAGTGAGTCGGGGACAGGGGGTTATTCCGAGCAGTACTTC. Amino acid sequence: CAISESGTGGYSEQYF.

This clone was seen at least ten times. The chain carries TRBV11-3 and TRBJ2-7; 7 nucleotides match TRBD2. V dropped 3 bases and J dropped 7; count of bases not matched to a gene: 6. Germline CDR1 and CDR2: SGHNT and YENEEA. The length of the CDR3 is 13 residues. This CDR3 reads CASSFGLGGEQYF. In nucleotides, the CDR3 is TGTGCCAGCAGCTTCGGACTAGGAGGGGAGCAGTACTTC.

The chain has TRBV6-5 and TRBJ2-7; 8 nucleotides align to TRBD2. Germline V CDR1 and CDR2: MNHEY, SVGAGI. Trimming at V came to 2 bases and at J to 4 bases, leaving 7 bases not matched to a gene. The CDR3 contains 15 residues. DNA for the CDR3: TGTGCCAGCAGTTACGGCCCCGGGGGGGGGTACGAGCAGTACTTC. Residues: CASSYGPGGGYEQYF.

This clone has just one count. The genes are TRBV7-2 and TRBJ2-1, with D possibly matching TRBD2 (5 bases). Germline V lookup: CDR1 SGHTA, CDR2 FQGNSA. The CDR3 has 15 residues. Trimming stripped 1 base from V and 3 bases from J, with 10 bases between. The CDR3 loop is CASSLGRANYNEQFF. For the CDR3, the DNA is TGTGCCAGCAGCTTAGGGCGGGCGAACTACAATGAGCAGTTCTTC.

The chain carries TRBV5-6 and TRBJ2-1; 10 bases map to TRBD2. The CDR3 is made up of 15 amino acids. Germline V gene data show CDR1 as SGHDT and CDR2 as YYEEEE. J was trimmed by 6 bases and V by 2 bases; bases with no gene match: 5. CDR3 sequence reads: CASSLPGLASNEQFF. The DNA for the CDR3 is TGTGCCAGCAGCTTACCGGGACTAGCGTCCAATGAGCAGTTCTTC.

This chain connects TRBV7-2 to TRBJ1-3, with D unclear. The CDR3 loop spans 16 amino acids. V was shortened by 3 bases and J by 0 bases, with 12 bases between the two germline ends. The V gene's germline CDR1 is SGHTA and CDR2 FQGNSA. The CDR3 DNA reads TGTGCCAGCAGCTTCCGGACGGCGGCCTCTGGAAACACCATATATTTT. Translation: CASSFRTAASGNTIYF. Supplemented by reference TRBV7-2 and TRBJ1-3, the full variable domain reads GAGVSQSPSNKVTEKGKDVELRCDPISGHTALYWYRQSLGQGLEFLIYFQGNSAPDKSGLPSDRFSAERTGGSVSTLTIQRTQQEDSAVYLCASSFRTAASGNTIYFGEGSWLTVV.

CDR3 residues: CASSKDRDRVITNEKLFF. In DNA, the CDR3 is TGTGCCAGCAGCAAAGATCGGGACAGGGTCATTACTAATGAAAAACTGTTTTTT. The chain recombines TRBV21-1 with TRBJ1-4; the table's D call TRBD1 went unverified against the DNA. TRBV21-1 counts as a pseudogene. This CDR3 spans 18 amino acids.

The V gene is TRBV6-1, the J gene TRBJ2-7, with 7 bases matching TRBD2. V lost 3 bases, J lost 0 bases, and 8 bases stayed unmatched. The CDR3 runs 16 residues. The germline gives CDR1 MNHNS, CDR2 SASEGT. CDR3 in amino acids: CASSEVAGASSYEQYF. CDR3 nucleotide sequence: TGTGCCAGCAGTGAGGTAGCGGGTGCCAGCTCCTACGAGCAGTACTTC.

The chain links TRBV6-5 to TRBJ2-1; the match to TRBD2 covers 8 bases. The CDR3 is 14 amino acids. Germline trimming cut 6 bases from V and 4 bases from J; bases unmatched to any gene: 5. In germline, CDR1 is MNHEY, CDR2 SVGAGI. This chain's CDR3 is CASSWRGAYNEQFF. In DNA, the CDR3 is TGTGCCAGCAGCTGGCGGGGGGCTTACAATGAGCAGTTCTTC.

The chain uses TRBV5-1 and TRBJ2-2, with 13 positions matching TRBD2. Trimming at V came to 4 bases and at J to 6 bases, leaving 6 bases not matched to a gene. The CDR3 has 16 amino acids. Germline CDR1 is SGHRS and CDR2 is YFSETQ. CDR3 region: CASSMGTSGTAGELFF. The CDR3 DNA sequence: TGCGCCAGCAGCATGGGGACTAGCGGGACTGCCGGGGAGCTGTTTTTT.

The chain has TRBV28 and TRBJ2-7, with D unclear. The CDR3 contains 14 residues. With 2 bases removed from V and 2 bases from J, the gap between germline ends came to 10 bases. CDR1 and CDR2 (germline): MDHEN, SYDVKM. The CDR3 DNA reads TGTGCCAGCAGTTTAAGGTCCCCCGCCTACGAGCAGTACTTC. This gives the protein CASSLRSPAYEQYF.

The chain has TRBV10-2 and TRBJ2-6; D not resolved. The germline V and J ends were trimmed by 4 bases and 4 bases, with 8 bases remaining between them. Per the germline V gene, CDR1 is WSHSY and CDR2 is SAAADI. The CDR3 covers 14 residues. The CDR3: CASSGASGANVLTF. CDR3 DNA sequence: TGCGCCAGCAGTGGGGCGTCCGGGGCCAACGTCCTGACTTTC.

This clone has just a few counts. This chain connects TRBV7-2 to TRBJ1-3, with no clear D. V lost 2 bases to trimming and J lost 2 bases, with 10 bases between them. Germline assignment: CDR1 SGHTA and CDR2 FQGNSA. CDR3 length equals 15 residues. CDR3 in DNA: TGTGCCAGCAGCTTAAACCCTCCACCTGGAAACACCATATATTTT. Translating gives CASSLNPPPGNTIYF.

The rearrangement joins TRBV15 to TRBJ2-7, with 7 bases aligning to TRBD2. Germline-derived CDR1 and CDR2 are LNHNV and YYDKDF (reference sequence). The length of the CDR3 is 15 residues. The V and J ends lost 0 bases and 0 bases, in that order; junction bases with no gene match: 2. CDR3 protein: CATSREAGLSYEQYF. CDR3 coding DNA: TGTGCCACCAGCAGAGAAGCGGGGCTCTCCTACGAGCAGTACTTC.

This rearrangement joins TRBV28 to TRBJ2-1, with D perhaps TRBD1 (6 bases). V dropped 5 bases and J dropped 5 bases, with 16 bases sitting between them. The CDR3 is 15 residues long. Germline V gene lookup returns CDR1 MDHEN and CDR2 SYDVKM. This chain's CDR3 is CASSNPGQTNNEQFF. DNA for the CDR3: TGTGCCAGCAGTAATCCGGGACAAACCAACAATGAGCAGTTCTTC.

This chain links TRBV19 with TRBJ1-5; 7 positions agree with TRBD1. This CDR3 has 14 residues. V gave up 6 bases and J gave up 4 bases; unmatched junction bases: 6. Germline CDR1 and CDR2: LNHDA and SQIVND (reference sequence). The DNA for the CDR3 is TGTGCCAGTAGGACAGGGTCGAGGAATCAGCCCCAGCATTTT. Encoded protein: CASRTGSRNQPQHF.

The chain has TRBV5-5 and TRBJ2-6; possibly TRBD1 for D (5 bases). Germline loops: CDR1 SGHKS, CDR2 YYEKEE (reference sequence). V was clipped by 0 bases and J by 0 bases, with 10 bases between them. The CDR3 extends over 17 amino acids. The CDR3 nucleotides are TGTGCCAGCAGCTTGGCACCAGGGAACTCTGGGGCCAACGTCCTGACTTTC. Translated, it gives CASSLAPGNSGANVLTF.

The chain links TRBV27 to TRBJ2-2; TRBD2 agrees at 8 bases. The CDR3 length is 16 residues. Trimming at V came to 0 bases and at J to 1 base, leaving 1 base not matched to a gene. CDR1 is MNHEY and CDR2 is SMNVEV in the germline V gene (reference sequence). CDR3 sequence (DNA): TGTGCCAGCAGTTTATCGACTAGCGTGAACACCGGGGAGCTGTTTTTT. Translation: CASSLSTSVNTGELFF.

This chain connects TRBV4-1 to TRBJ2-5, with 12 nucleotides matching TRBD2. Germline V CDR1 and CDR2: MGHRA, YSYEKL. Losses at the gene ends were 5 bases for V and 4 bases for J; bases not matched to a gene: 5. The CDR3 totals 15 residues. The CDR3: CASSSSGRAGETQYF. Written as DNA, the CDR3 is TGCGCCAGCAGCTCTAGCGGGAGGGCCGGAGAGACCCAGTACTTC.

V and J are TRBV4-2 and TRBJ1-2; no clear D gene. V gave up 0 bases and J gave up 2 bases, with 7 bases separating them. In germline, CDR1 is LGHNA, CDR2 YNFKEQ. This CDR3 spans 14 amino acids. The CDR3 nucleotides are TGTGCCAGCAGCCAAGACTTGGGGAACTATGGCTACACCTTC. It translates to CASSQDLGNYGYTF.

The genes are TRBV6-1 and TRBJ2-2; D is unclear. The CDR3 is 12 amino acids. Trimming stripped 7 bases from V and 4 bases from J, with 7 bases between. The germline V gene encodes CDR1 MNHNS and CDR2 SASEGT. CDR3 sequence reads: CASTLRTGELFF. The CDR3 DNA reads TGTGCCAGCACCCTTCGCACCGGGGAGCTGTTTTTT.